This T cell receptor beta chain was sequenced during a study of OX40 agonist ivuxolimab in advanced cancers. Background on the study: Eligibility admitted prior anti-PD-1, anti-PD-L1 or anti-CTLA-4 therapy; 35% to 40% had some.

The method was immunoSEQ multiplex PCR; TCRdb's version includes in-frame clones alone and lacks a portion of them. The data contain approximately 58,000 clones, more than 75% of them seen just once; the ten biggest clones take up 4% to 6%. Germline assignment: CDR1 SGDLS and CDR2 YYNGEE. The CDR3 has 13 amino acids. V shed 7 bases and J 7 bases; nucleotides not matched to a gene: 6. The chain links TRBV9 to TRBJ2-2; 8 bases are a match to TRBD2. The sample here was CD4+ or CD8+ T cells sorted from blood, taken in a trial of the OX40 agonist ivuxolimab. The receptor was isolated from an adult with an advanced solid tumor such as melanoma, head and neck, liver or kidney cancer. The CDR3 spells CASRAGGVGELFF. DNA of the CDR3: TGTGCCAGCCGCGCGGGAGGAGTCGGGGAGCTGTTTTTT. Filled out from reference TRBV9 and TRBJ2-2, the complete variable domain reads DSGVTQTPKHLITATGQRVTLRCSPRSGDLSVYWYQQSLDQGLQFLIQYYNGEERAKGNILERFSAQQFPDLHSELNLSSLELGDSALYFCASRAGGVGELFFGEGSRLTVL.